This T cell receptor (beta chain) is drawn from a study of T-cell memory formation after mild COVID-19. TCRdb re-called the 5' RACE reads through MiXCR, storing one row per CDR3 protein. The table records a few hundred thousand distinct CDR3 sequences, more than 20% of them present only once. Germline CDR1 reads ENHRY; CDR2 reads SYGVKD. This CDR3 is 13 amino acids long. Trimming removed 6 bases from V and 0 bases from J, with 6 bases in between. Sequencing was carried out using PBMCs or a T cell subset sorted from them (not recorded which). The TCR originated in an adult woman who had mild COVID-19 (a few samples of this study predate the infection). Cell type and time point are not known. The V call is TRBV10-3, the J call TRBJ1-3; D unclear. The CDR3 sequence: CAIRPSSGNTIYF. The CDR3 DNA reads TGTGCCATCAGACCGAGCTCTGGAAACACCATATATTTT.